This TCR beta chain was observed in a study of T cell repertoires in cytomegalovirus infection. Whole-study context: Both a matching HLA type and CMV infection were indicated by public TCR beta signatures. Study-level points and caveats: The ex vivo response showed dominance by HLA-C-restricted CMV-specific TCR beta clonotypes. Cumulative frequency (of public TCR beta family members) identified carriers of CMV plus the relevant HLA.

The CDR3 consists of 12 residues. Between the trimmed V and J ends, which lost 8 bases and 4 bases, there was a span of 11 bases. The germline V gene encodes CDR1 SGHVS and CDR2 FQNEAQ. This clonotype was counted only a few times. The antigen is not known. In TCRdb, the reads were re-called with MiXCR into one record per CDR3 protein. The table includes approximately 200,000 distinct CDR3 sequences, 28% detected once. The clonotype was recovered from a human donor in good health (CMV status not recorded). Some clones in this sample may be carry-over from other donors' samples. V and J are TRBV7-8 and TRBJ1-1, with D possibly TRBD1 on 5 matching bases. The specimen sequenced was PBMCs. The CDR3 coding sequence is TGTGCCAGCGCCCCCCAGGGCACTGAAGCTTTCTTT. Translation: CASAPQGTEAFF.